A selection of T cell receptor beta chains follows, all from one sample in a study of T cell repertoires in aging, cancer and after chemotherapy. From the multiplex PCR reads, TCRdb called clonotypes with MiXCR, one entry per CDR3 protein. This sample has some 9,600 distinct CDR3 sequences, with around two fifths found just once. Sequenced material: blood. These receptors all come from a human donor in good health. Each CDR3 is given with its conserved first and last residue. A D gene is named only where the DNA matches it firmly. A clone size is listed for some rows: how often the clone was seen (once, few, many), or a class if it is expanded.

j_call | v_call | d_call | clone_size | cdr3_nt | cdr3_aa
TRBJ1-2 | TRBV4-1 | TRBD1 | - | TGCGCCAGCAGCCAGGCGACAGGGACTAACTATGGCTACACCTTC | CASSQATGTNYGYTF
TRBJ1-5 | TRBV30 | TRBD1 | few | TGTGCCTGGAGTGTAATGGGAGGGGGCCTCAATCAGCCCCAGCATTTT | CAWSVMGGGLNQPQHF
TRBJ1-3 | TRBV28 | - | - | TGTGCCAGCAGCCCCGAAAGGGAAAGGAGAAACACCATATATTTT | CASSPERERRNTIYF
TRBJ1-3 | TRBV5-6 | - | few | TGTGCCAGCAGCTTGGTGGGCAGCCACTCTGGAAACACCATATATTTT | CASSLVGSHSGNTIYF
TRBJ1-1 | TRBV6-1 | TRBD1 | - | TGTGCCGTCCATCGACAGGGGCACACTGAAGCTTTCTTT | CAVHRQGHTEAFF
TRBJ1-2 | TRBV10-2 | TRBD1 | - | TGCGCCAGCACTCGGACAGGGGTATATGGCTACACCTTC | CASTRTGVYGYTF
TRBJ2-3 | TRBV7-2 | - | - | TGTGCCAGCAGCGGGGTAATCGCAGATACGCAGTATTTT | CASSGVIADTQYF
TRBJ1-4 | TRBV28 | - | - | TGTGCCAGCAGTTTCGATGAAAAACTGTTTTTT | CASSFDEKLFF
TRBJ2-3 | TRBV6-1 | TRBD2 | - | TGTGCCAGCAGTGTTAGCGGGGGATCAGATACGCAGTATTTT | CASSVSGGSDTQYF
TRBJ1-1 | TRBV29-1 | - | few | TGCAGCGTTCGAATTTCGACGACAGGGAACACTGAAGCTTTCTTT | CSVRISTTGNTEAFF
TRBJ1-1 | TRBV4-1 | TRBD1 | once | TGCGCCAGCAGCCTGTGGGACAGAGGTGAAGCTTTCTTT | CASSLWDRGEAFF
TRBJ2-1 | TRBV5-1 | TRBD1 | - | TGCGCCAGCAGCTTTGCACCCGGGACAGGGGGGAATGAGCAGTTCTTC | CASSFAPGTGGNEQFF
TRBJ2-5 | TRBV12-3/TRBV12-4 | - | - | TGTGCCAGCAGTCAAACAGGGGGAGGGGAGACCCAGTACTTC | CASSQTGGGETQYF
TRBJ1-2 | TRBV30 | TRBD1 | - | TGTGCCTGGAGTGTAGGGGGCCTAGGGAACTATGGCTACACCTTC | CAWSVGGLGNYGYTF
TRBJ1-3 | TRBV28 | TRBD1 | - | TGTGCCAGCAGTACCGCCGTGAGGGGGCCTGGGGGAAACACCATATATTTT | CASSTAVRGPGGNTIYF
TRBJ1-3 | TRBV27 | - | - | TGTGCCAGCAGTTTTAGGGTGCCGCCATCTGGAAACACCATATATTTT | CASSFRVPPSGNTIYF
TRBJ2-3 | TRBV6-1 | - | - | TGTGCCAGCACCCCCAGGGGGGGGTCTAGCACAGATACGCAGTATTTT | CASTPRGGSSTDTQYF
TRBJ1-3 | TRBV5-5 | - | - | TGTGCCAGCAGCTCCCTCGGGGGCGAAGCGAGATCTCCAAGAAACACCATATATTTT | CASSSLGGEARSPRNTIYF
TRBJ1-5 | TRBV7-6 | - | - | TGTGCCAGCAGCTTAAGGGGAAGAGTGGATCAGCCCCAGCATTTT | CASSLRGRVDQPQHF
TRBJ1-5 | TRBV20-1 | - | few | TGCAGTGCTAGTGTTACGACAGGCTATAGCAATCAGCCCCAGCATTTT | CSASVTTGYSNQPQHF
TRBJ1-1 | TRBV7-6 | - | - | TGTGCCAGCAGCTTCGGGGGTCCCAACACTGAAGCTTTCTTT | CASSFGGPNTEAFF
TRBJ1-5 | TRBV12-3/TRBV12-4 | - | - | TGTGCCAGCAGTTTAGGGTTATATCAGGGGCCTTATCAGCCCCAGCATTTT | CASSLGLYQGPYQPQHF
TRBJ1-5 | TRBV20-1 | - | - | TGCAGTGCTAATTGGGGGGGGGGATGGAATCAGCCCCAGCATTTT | CSANWGGGWNQPQHF
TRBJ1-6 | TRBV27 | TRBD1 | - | TGTGCCAGCAGGGGGACAGGTTTTGGGAATTCACCCCTCCACTTT | CASRGTGFGNSPLHF
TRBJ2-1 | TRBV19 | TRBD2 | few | TGTGCCAGTACTAAAAGGGCAGGGAGGGACAATGAGCAGTTCTTC | CASTKRAGRDNEQFF
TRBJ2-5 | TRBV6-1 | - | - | TGTGCCAGCAGTGAAGTTAGGGGCAGGAGGGCAGCGGGCCAAGAGACCCAGTACTTC | CASSEVRGRRAAGQETQYF
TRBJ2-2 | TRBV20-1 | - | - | TGCAGTGCTAGAGAGCCCGGGACGGTGAACACCGGGGAGCTGTTTTTT | CSAREPGTVNTGELFF
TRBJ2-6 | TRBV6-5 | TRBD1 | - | TGTGCCAGCAGATCACTCGGGACAGGTTTTTCAGGGGCCAACGTCCTGACTTTC | CASRSLGTGFSGANVLTF
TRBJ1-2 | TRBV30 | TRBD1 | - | TGTGCCTGGAGTCGACAGGGAACCTCCGCGGGCTACACCTTC | CAWSRQGTSAGYTF
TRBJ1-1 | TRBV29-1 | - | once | TGCAGCGTTGAAGATAGAACGACGGGCTTGACCCCTGGGCCTGAAGCTTTCTTT | CSVEDRTTGLTPGPEAFF
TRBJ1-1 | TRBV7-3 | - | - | TGTGCCAGCAGCCCCGGGGGCATGAACACTGAAGCTTTATTT | CASSPGGMNTEALF
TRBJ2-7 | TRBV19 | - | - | TGTGCCAGTAGTAGGGGGGAAGCCCACGAGCAGTACTTC | CASSRGEAHEQYF
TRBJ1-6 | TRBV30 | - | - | TGTGCCTGGAGTAGTCCGAGCTCCTATAATTCACCCCTCCACTTT | CAWSSPSSYNSPLHF
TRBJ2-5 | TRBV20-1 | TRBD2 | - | TGCAGTGCTAAGCCCCCCGAATCACTAGCGGGGGGTGGGACCCAGTACTTC | CSAKPPESLAGGGTQYF
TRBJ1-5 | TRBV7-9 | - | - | TGCGCCAGCAGCTTGGACGGCAATCAGCCCCAGCATTTT | CASSLDGNQPQHF
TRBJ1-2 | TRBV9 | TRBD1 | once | TGTGCCAGCGGGCAGGGGGAACATGGCTACACCTTC | CASGQGEHGYTF
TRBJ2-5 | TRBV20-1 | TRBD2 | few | TGCAGTGCTAGAGATAAACCGGCTAGCGGGGAGGCCCAGTACTTC | CSARDKPASGEAQYF
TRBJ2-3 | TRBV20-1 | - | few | TGCAGTGCCCAATACGGAGATACGCAGTATTTT | CSAQYGDTQYF
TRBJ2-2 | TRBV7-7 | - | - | TGTGCTAGCAGCTTAGCGGATTCGGAGCGGGGGGAGCTGTTTTTT | CASSLADSERGELFF
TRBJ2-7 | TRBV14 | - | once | TGTGCCAGCAGCCAACGAGGGCTTGTTGGGGTCGAGCAGTACTTC | CASSQRGLVGVEQYF
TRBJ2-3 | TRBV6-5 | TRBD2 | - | TGTGCCAGCAGTATAGCTAGCGGGGGGGCAGATACGCAGTATTTT | CASSIASGGADTQYF
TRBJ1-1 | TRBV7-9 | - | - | TGTGCCAGCAGCACCCAGGGGACCACTGAAGCTTTCTTT | CASSTQGTTEAFF
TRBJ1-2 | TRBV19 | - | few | TGTGCCAGTAGTCCTGCCGGGACACTTGTTTGGGGCTACACCTTC | CASSPAGTLVWGYTF
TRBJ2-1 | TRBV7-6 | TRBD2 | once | TGTGCCAGCAGCCTAGCGGGGGTAGGGTACAATGAGCAGTTCTTC | CASSLAGVGYNEQFF
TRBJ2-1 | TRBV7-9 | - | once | TGTGCCAGCAGTCCAGGGTTTGCCTACAATGAGCAGTTCTTC | CASSPGFAYNEQFF
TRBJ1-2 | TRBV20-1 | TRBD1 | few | TGCAGTTTAGAAGGGACAGGAAGAAACTATGGCTACACCTTC | CSLEGTGRNYGYTF
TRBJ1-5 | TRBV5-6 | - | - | TGTGCCAGCAGCTTGGCCTCTCCCCGAACAGGGCTTCGCAATCAGCCCCAGCATTTT | CASSLASPRTGLRNQPQHF
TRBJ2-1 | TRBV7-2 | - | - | TGTGCCAGCAGCTTAGACATCGCTTACGAGAGAGCAAGGTTCTTC | CASSLDIAYERARFF
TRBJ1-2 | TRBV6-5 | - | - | TGTGCCAGCAGTTACTCTGAGGGGAACTATGGCTACACCTTC | CASSYSEGNYGYTF